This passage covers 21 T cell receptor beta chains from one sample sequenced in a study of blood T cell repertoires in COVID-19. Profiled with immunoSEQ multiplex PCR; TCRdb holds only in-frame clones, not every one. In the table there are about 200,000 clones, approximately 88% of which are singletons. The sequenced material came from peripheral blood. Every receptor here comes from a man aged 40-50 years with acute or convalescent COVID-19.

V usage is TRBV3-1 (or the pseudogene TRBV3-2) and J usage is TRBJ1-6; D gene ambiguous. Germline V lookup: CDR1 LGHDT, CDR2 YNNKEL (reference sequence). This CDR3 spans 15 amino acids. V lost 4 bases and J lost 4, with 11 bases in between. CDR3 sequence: CASSLQTGYNSPLHF. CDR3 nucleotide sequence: TGTGCCAGCAGCCTGCAGACGGGGTATAATTCACCCCTCCACTTT.

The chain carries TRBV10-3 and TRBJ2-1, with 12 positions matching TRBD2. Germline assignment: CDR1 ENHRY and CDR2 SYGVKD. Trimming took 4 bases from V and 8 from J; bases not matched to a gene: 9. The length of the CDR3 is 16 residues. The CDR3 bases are TGTGCCATCAGTGTGACTAGCGGGAGTAAAGCGGATGAGCAGTTCTTC. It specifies CAISVTSGSKADEQFF.

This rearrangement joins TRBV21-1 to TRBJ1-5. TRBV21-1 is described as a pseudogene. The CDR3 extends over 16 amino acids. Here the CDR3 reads CASSKEARVGNQPQHF. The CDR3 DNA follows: TGTGCCAGCAGCAAAGAAGCTCGGGTTGGCAATCAGCCCCAGCATTTT.

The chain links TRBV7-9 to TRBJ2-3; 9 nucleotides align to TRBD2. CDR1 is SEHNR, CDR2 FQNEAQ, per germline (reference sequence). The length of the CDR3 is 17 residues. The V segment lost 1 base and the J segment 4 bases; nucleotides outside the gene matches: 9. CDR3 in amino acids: CASSLVLGLAIADTQYF. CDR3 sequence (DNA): TGTGCCAGCAGCTTAGTTTTAGGACTAGCGATCGCAGATACGCAGTATTTT. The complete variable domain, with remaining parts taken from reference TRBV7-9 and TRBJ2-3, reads DTGVSQNPRHKITKRGQNVTFRCDPISEHNRLYWYRQTLGQGPEFLTYFQNEAQLEKSRLLSDRFSAERPKGSFSTLEIQRTEQGDSAMYLCASSLVLGLAIADTQYFGPGTRLTVL.

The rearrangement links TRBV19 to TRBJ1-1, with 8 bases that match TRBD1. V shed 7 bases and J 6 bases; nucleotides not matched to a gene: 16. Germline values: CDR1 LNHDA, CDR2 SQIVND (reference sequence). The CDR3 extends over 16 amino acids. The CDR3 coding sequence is TGTGCCAGTACTCCCCGGGACAGGTCGAAGCTGCCTGAAGCTTTCTTT. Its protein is CASTPRDRSKLPEAFF.

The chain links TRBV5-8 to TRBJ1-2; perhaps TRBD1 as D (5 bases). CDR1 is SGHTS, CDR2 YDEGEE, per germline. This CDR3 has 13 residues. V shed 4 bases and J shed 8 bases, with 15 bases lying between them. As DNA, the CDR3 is TGTGCCAGCAGCGAGGTCTACGGGGGAGGCTACACCTTC. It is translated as CASSEVYGGGYTF.

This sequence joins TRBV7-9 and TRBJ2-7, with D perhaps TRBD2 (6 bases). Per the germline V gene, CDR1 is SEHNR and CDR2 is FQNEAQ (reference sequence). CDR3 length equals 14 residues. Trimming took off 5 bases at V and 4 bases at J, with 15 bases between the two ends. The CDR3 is CASSARGLPYEQYF. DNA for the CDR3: TGTGCCAGCAGCGCTAGGGGACTTCCATACGAGCAGTACTTC.

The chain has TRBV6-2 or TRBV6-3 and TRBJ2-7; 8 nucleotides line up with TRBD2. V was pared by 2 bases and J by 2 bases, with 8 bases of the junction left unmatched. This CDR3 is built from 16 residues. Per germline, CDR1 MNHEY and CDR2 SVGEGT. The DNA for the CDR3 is TGTGCCAGCAGTTACGAGGAGCGGGAGTGGGCCTACGAGCAGTACTTC. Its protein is CASSYEEREWAYEQYF.

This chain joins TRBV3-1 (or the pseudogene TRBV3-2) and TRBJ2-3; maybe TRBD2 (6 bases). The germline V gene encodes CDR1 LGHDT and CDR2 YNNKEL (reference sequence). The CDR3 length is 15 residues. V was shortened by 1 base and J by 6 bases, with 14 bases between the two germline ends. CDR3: CASSQGPGEVDTQYF. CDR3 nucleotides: TGTGCCAGCAGCCAAGGACCGGGAGAGGTGGATACGCAGTATTTT.

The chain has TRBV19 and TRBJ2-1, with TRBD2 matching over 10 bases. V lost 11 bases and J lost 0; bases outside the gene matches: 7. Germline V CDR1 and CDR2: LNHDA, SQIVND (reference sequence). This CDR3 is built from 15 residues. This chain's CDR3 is CAAGLAATSYNEQFF. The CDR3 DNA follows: TGTGCCGCAGGACTAGCGGCAACCTCCTACAATGAGCAGTTCTTC.

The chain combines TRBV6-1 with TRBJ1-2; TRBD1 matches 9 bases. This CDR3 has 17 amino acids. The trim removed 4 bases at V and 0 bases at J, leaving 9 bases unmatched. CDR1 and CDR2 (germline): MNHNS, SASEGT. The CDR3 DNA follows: TGTGCCAGCAGTGCCCGGGACAGGGACCCCACTAACTATGGCTACACCTTC. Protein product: CASSARDRDPTNYGYTF.

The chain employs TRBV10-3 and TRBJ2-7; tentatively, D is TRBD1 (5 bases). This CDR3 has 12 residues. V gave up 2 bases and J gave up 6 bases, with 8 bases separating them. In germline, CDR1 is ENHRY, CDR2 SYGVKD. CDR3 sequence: CAISEDRAEQYF. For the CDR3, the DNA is TGTGCCATCAGTGAGGACAGAGCCGAGCAGTACTTC.

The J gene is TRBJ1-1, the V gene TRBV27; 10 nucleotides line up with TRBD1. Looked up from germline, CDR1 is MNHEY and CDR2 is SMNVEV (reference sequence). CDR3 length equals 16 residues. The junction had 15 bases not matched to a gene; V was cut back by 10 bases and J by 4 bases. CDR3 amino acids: CATKPDRGFSGTEAFF. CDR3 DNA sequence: TGTGCCACCAAACCGGACAGGGGGTTTTCTGGCACTGAAGCTTTCTTT.

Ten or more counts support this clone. CDR3 DNA sequence: TGTGCCAGCAAGCCAGGGCCAGGAGAGACCCAGTACTTC. Its translation: CASKPGPGETQYF. V gene TRBV28 combines with J gene TRBJ2-5; D perhaps matches TRBD1 (5 bases). Trimming removed 7 bases from V and 4 bases from J, with 13 bases in between. This CDR3 is 13 amino acids long. Per the germline V gene, CDR1 is MDHEN and CDR2 is SYDVKM.

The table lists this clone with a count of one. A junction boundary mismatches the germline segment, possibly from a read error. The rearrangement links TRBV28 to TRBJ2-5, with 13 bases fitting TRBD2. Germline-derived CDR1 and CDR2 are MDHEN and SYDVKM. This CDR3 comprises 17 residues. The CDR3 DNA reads TGTGCCAGCAGTCTATGGACTAGCGGGAGATGGGTAGAGACCCAGTACTTC. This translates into CASSLWTSGRWVETQYF.

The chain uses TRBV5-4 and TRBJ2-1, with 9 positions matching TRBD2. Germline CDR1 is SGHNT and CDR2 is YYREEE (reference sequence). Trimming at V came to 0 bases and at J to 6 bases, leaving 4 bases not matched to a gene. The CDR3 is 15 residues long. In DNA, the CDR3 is TGTGCCAGCAGCTTGGCTAGCGGGATTCTCAATGAGCAGTTCTTC. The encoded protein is CASSLASGILNEQFF. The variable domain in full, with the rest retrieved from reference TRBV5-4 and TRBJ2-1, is ETGVTQSPTHLIKTRGQQVTLRCSSQSGHNTVSWYQQALGQGPQFIFQYYREEENGRGNFPPRFSGLQFPNYSSELNVNALELDDSALYLCASSLASGILNEQFFGPGTRLTVL.

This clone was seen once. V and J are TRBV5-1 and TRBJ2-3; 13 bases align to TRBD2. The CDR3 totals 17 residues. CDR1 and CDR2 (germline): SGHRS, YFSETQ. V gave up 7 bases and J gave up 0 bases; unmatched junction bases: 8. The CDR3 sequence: CASRYSLAGGSTDTQYF. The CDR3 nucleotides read TGCGCCAGCCGCTATTCACTAGCGGGAGGGAGCACAGATACGCAGTATTTT.

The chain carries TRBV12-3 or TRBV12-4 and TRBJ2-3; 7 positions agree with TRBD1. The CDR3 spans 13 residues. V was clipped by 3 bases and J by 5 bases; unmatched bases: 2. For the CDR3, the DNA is TGTGCCAGCAGTTTTTGGGACAGAGATACGCAGTATTTT. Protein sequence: CASSFWDRDTQYF.

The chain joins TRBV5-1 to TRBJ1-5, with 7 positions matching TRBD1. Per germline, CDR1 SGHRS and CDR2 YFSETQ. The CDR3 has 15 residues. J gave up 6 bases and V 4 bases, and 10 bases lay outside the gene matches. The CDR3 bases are TGCGCCAGCAGCGAAACGACAGGGTTTGGTCAGCCCCAGCATTTT. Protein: CASSETTGFGQPQHF.

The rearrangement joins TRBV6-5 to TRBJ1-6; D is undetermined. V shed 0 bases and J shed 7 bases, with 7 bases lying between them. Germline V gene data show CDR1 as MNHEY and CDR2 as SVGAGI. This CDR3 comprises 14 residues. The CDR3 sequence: CASSYSLWNSPLHF. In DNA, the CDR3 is TGTGCCAGCAGTTACTCTCTATGGAATTCACCCCTCCACTTT.

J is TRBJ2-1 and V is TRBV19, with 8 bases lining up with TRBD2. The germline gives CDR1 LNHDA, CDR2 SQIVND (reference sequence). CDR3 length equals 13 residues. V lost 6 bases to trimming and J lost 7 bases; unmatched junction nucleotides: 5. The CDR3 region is CASRSGGRNEQFF. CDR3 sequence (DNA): TGTGCCAGTAGATCGGGGGGGCGGAATGAGCAGTTCTTC.